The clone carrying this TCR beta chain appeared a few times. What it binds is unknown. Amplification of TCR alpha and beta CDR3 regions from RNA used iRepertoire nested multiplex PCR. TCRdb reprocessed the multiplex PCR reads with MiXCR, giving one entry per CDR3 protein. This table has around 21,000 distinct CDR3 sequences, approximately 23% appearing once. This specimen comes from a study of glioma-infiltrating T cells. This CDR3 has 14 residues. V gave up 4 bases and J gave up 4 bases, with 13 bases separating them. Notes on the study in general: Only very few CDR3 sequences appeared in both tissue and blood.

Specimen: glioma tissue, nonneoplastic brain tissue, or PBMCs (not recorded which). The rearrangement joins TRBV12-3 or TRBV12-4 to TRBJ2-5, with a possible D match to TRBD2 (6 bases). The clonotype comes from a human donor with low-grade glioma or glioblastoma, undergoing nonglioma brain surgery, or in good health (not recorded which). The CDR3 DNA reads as TGTGCCAGCAGTTGGGGGGTCGAAAGAGAGACCCAGTACTTC. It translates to CASSWGVERETQYF.